The text below deals with one T cell receptor beta chain. The data were taken from a study of shared clonotypes between healthy human individuals. CD4+ cell separation produced CD45RA+ naive and CD45RA-negative memory subsets. V trimming: 2 bases; J trimming: 3 bases; junction bases outside the gene matches: 6. This CDR3 spans 15 amino acids. From germline, CDR1 is MNHEY and CDR2 SVGAGI. The study ran the assay at deep level. TCRdb's table, derived via immunoSEQ multiplex PCR, lists solely in-frame clones and lacks some. The repertoire consists of approximately 2.4 million clones, with around 95% occurring once and the leading ten covering about 0.13%.

The specimen was naive CD4+ T cells sorted from blood. The sample's subset: CD45RA+ positively selected. The J gene is TRBJ2-7, the V gene TRBV6-5; 8 nucleotides align to TRBD1. The TCR comes from a man aged 18 to 35 in good health. CDR3 region: CASSYAGTGYYEQYF. CDR3 nucleotides: TGTGCCAGCAGTTACGCCGGGACAGGATACTACGAGCAGTACTTC.